One sample yielded the 17 T cell receptor beta chains listed below, sequenced in a study of T cells in Graves' hyperthyroidism and ophthalmopathy. Amplification targeted TCR beta CDR3 regions from RNA transcripts. Primed by the HTBI set, a first-round RT-PCR was run on the TCR CDR3. A single record per CDR3 protein comes from TCRdb applying MiXCR to the multiplex PCR reads. The sample includes about 300,000 distinct CDR3 sequences, 10% to 15% of them seen just once. The sample was blood. The receptor source for this set is a woman in her twenties or thirties with Graves' hyperthyroidism that later progressed to Graves' ophthalmopathy.

Remarks on this clonotype: A much larger clone is a single base away; this may be a read error. V usage is TRBV27 and J usage is TRBJ2-7, with TRBD1 as a possible D gene (6 bases). CDR1 and CDR2 (germline): MNHEY, SMNVEV (reference sequence). The CDR3 runs 15 residues. CDR3: CASSLSARGGVRQHF. CDR3 coding DNA: TGTGCCAGCAGTTTATCAGCGCGAGGGGGAGTTCGGCAGCACTTC.

This clonotype has only a few counts. The chain employs TRBV4-2 and TRBJ2-2; weak D call: TRBD1 (6 bases). Trimming stripped 0 bases from V and 6 bases from J, with 17 bases between. The CDR3 loop spans 17 amino acids. Germline CDR1 and CDR2: LGHNA and YNFKEQ. DNA of the CDR3: TGTGCCAGCAGCCAAGAGGCCTGGGACAATATAGCCGGGGAGCTGTTTTTT. Translated: CASSQEAWDNIAGELFF.

This clonotype was recorded at least ten times. The chain combines TRBV7-2 with TRBJ1-3, with D perhaps TRBD1 (6 bases). The CDR3 extends over 15 amino acids. V shed 1 base and J shed 2 bases, with 9 bases lying between them. Germline-derived CDR1 and CDR2 are SGHTA and FQGNSA. CDR3 amino acids: CASSLGSGAGNTIYF. CDR3 sequence (DNA): TGTGCCAGCAGCTTAGGCTCAGGGGCTGGAAACACCATATATTTT.

This clonotype was observed many times. This sequence joins TRBV29-1 and TRBJ2-3; TRBD2 might be the D (6 bases). Germline V gene lookup returns CDR1 SQVTM and CDR2 ANQGSEA. V gave up 6 bases and J gave up 9 bases, with 13 bases separating them. The CDR3 runs to 11 residues. CDR3 nucleotide sequence: TGCAGCGTCGAGCCCGCGGGAACGCAGTATTTT. Protein product: CSVEPAGTQYF.

On this clonotype itself: A much larger clone is a single base away; this may be a read error. The chain combines TRBV28 with TRBJ2-1; D not resolved. Germline-derived CDR1 and CDR2 are MDHEN and SYDVKM. This CDR3 contains 14 residues. CDR3 region: CASSPSAAYNKQFF. CDR3 in DNA: TGTGCCAGCAGTCCATCTGCAGCTTACAATAAGCAGTTCTTC.

The table lists this clonotype with many counts. The V gene is TRBV6-6, the J gene TRBJ1-1; D might be TRBD1 (5 bases). Germline V lookup: CDR1 MNHNY, CDR2 SVGAGI (reference sequence). This CDR3 contains 15 residues. Deletions cut 1 base from V and 5 bases from J, with 14 bases between. CDR3 in amino acids: CASSYLPLGETEAFF. CDR3 nucleotide sequence: TGTGCCAGCAGTTACTTACCCTTAGGGGAAACTGAAGCTTTCTTT.

The rearrangement joins TRBV30 to TRBJ1-1; D is perhaps TRBD1 (5 bases). CDR3 length: 14 residues. Germline V CDR1 and CDR2: GTSNPN, SVGIG (reference sequence). The V end lost 2 bases, the J end lost 6 bases, and 16 bases lay between the germline ends. The CDR3 DNA sequence: TGTGCCTGGAGTCCTATCTCAGGGCGGGCTGAAGCTTTCTTT. This sequence encodes CAWSPISGRAEAFF.

At least ten counts were recorded for this clonotype. The gene calls are TRBV7-9 and TRBJ2-1, with D unresolved. Germline assignment: CDR1 SEHNR and CDR2 FQNEAQ (reference sequence). The CDR3 sequence is 16 residues long. V shed 6 bases and J shed 3 bases, with 18 bases lying between them. Here the CDR3 reads CASSSTRTSNYNEQFF. CDR3 nucleotide sequence: TGTGCCAGCAGTTCAACCCGGACCTCAAACTACAATGAGCAGTTCTTC.

This clonotype was seen ten or more times. This rearrangement joins TRBV12-3 or TRBV12-4 to TRBJ1-2; TRBD1 matches 10 bases. J was trimmed by 1 base and V by 5 bases; bases with no gene match: 4. The CDR3 loop spans 15 amino acids. CDR3 coding DNA: TGTGCCAGCAGTCTAAGGGACAGGGGTAACTATGGCTACACCTTC. This gives the protein CASSLRDRGNYGYTF.

This clonotype has ten or more counts. V gene TRBV5-5 combines with J gene TRBJ2-5, with 11 bases identical to TRBD2. This CDR3 contains 16 residues. With V trimmed by 4 bases and J by 2 bases, 7 bases remained unmatched. Germline CDR1 and CDR2: SGHKS and YYEKEE (reference sequence). In nucleotides, the CDR3 is TGTGCCAGCAGCCGCCGGACTAGCGGGTTACAAGAGACCCAGTACTTC. It codes for CASSRRTSGLQETQYF. Full variable domain (remainder filled in from reference TRBV5-5 and TRBJ2-5): DAGVTQSPTHLIKTRGQQVTLRCSPISGHKSVSWYQQVLGQGPQFIFQYYEKEERGRGNFPDRFSARQFPNYSSELNVNALLLGDSALYLCASSRRTSGLQETQYFGPGTRLLVL.

This clonotype occurred many times. The rearrangement joins TRBV10-3 to TRBJ1-2; TRBD1 might be the D (6 bases). The CDR3 sequence is 15 residues long. Germline-derived CDR1 and CDR2 are ENHRY and SYGVKD. V shed 4 bases and J shed 4 bases, with 16 bases lying between them. In DNA form, the CDR3 reads TGTGCCATCAGTGGAGGGGGGGGCGCATCCTATGGCTACACCTTC. Translated, it gives CAISGGGGASYGYTF.

As to this clonotype: A much larger clone is a single base away; this may be a read error. The chain couples TRBV6-2 or TRBV6-3 to TRBJ1-5; D might be TRBD1 (5 bases). CDR3 size: 14 residues. Germline CDR1 MNHEY, CDR2 SVGEGT. Trimming cost V 5 bases and J 6 bases, with 14 bases left between them. In DNA, the CDR3 is TGTGCCAGCAGTCAAGACCAGGGCCTTCAGCCCCAGCATTTT. Translating gives CASSQDQGLQPQHF.

This clonotype came up many times. The CDR3 sequence is CASRLGGTGDSPLHF. CDR3 coding DNA: TGTGCCAGCAGGTTGGGCGGGACAGGGGATTCACCCCTCCACTTT. The chain links TRBV28 to TRBJ1-6; TRBD1 matches at 10 bases. Germline CDR1 MDHEN, CDR2 SYDVKM. The CDR3 sequence is 15 residues long. J lost 8 bases, V lost 6 bases, and 7 bases had no gene match. The variable domain in full, with the rest retrieved from reference TRBV28 and TRBJ1-6, is DVKVTQSSRYLVKRTGEKVFLECVQDMDHENMFWYRQDPGLGLRLIYFSYDVKMKEKGDIPEGYSVSREKKERFSLILESASTNQTSMYLCASRLGGTGDSPLHFGNGTRLTVT.

The chain combines TRBV5-6 with TRBJ2-1; 9 positions agree with TRBD2. There are 12 residues in the CDR3. CDR1 and CDR2 (germline): SGHDT, YYEEEE. V dropped 0 bases and J dropped 13; count of bases not matched to a gene: 2. The DNA for the CDR3 is TGTGCCAGCAGCTTGGCGCTAGCGGGACAGTTCTTC. This sequence encodes CASSLALAGQFF. Full variable domain (remainder filled in from reference TRBV5-6 and TRBJ2-1): DAGVTQSPTHLIKTRGQQVTLRCSPKSGHDTVSWYQQALGQGPQFIFQYYEEEERQRGNFPDRFSGHQFPNYSSELNVNALLLGDSALYLCASSLALAGQFFGPGTRLTVL.

This clonotype was detected many times. This chain connects TRBV15 to TRBJ2-3; 9 bases are a match to TRBD1. The CDR3 totals 16 residues. Per germline, CDR1 LNHNV and CDR2 YYDKDF (reference sequence). V lost 1 base and J lost 4; bases outside the gene matches: 6. CDR3 nucleotides: TGTGCCACCAGCAGAGTATCGACAGGGGGGTCAGATACGCAGTATTTT. Its protein is CATSRVSTGGSDTQYF.

This rearrangement joins TRBV30 to TRBJ2-7, with D uncertain. The CDR3 has 9 residues. Trimming took 6 bases from V and 2 from J, leaving 2 bases between them. Germline assignment: CDR1 GTSNPN and CDR2 SVGIG (reference sequence). For the CDR3, the DNA is TGTGCCTGTACCTACGAGCAGTACTTC. It codes for CACTYEQYF.

V gene TRBV7-9 combines with J gene TRBJ1-2; D unclear. Trimming cost V 5 bases and J 3 bases, with 10 bases left between them. The germline CDR1 and CDR2 sequences are SEHNR and FQNEAQ (reference sequence). CDR3 length equals 13 residues. CDR3 sequence (DNA): TGTGCCAGCAGCCCTTCCGCAGACTATGGCTACACCTTC. Translated: CASSPSADYGYTF.